At least ten counts were recorded for the clone carrying this T cell receptor (beta chain). The antigen remains undetermined. The V end lost 6 bases, the J end lost 2 bases, and 14 bases lay between the germline ends. CDR1 and CDR2 (germline): MNHEY, SVGEGT. The CDR3 has 14 amino acids. The data belong to a study of T cell repertoires in cytomegalovirus infection. Turning to the study itself: CMV infection plus the matching HLA type was flagged by public TCR beta signatures. Study-level findings and limits: In two of eight donors, the top clonotype was HLA-C-restricted CMV-specific. Cumulative frequency of public TCR beta families picked out carriers of CMV plus the relevant HLA.

TCRdb re-derived calls from the reads in MiXCR, one entry per CDR3 protein. The sample lists a few hundred thousand distinct CDR3 sequences, roughly a sixth occurring once. The specimen sequenced was PBMCs. The chain is built from TRBV6-2 or TRBV6-3 and TRBJ2-7, with a weak D call TRBD1 (6 bases). The sequence derives from a human donor in good health (CMV status not recorded). Some clones in this sample may be carry-over from other donors' samples. The CDR3 nucleotides read TGTGCCAGCAGCCTCCGCAGGGGTACCTACGAGCAGTACTTC. It encodes CASSLRRGTYEQYF.